This T cell receptor (beta chain) is drawn from a study of blood T cell repertoires in COVID-19. Study summary: The United States, Italy and Spain supplied acute and convalescent COVID-19 samples.

Sequencing was performed with immunoSEQ multiplex PCR; in TCRdb, only in-frame clones are kept and a portion is missing. The sample lists a few hundred thousand clones, around 87% seen once, with approximately 1.8% in the top ten. Looked up from germline, CDR1 is SGHNT and CDR2 is YENEEA. Trimming pared 5 bases from V and 1 base from J, leaving 13 bases between. The CDR3 has 15 amino acids. This clone has only a few counts. This TCR derives from a man aged 40-49 years in a cohort exposed to, infected with or recovered from COVID-19 (not recorded which). Material for sequencing was PBMCs or T cells enriched from blood (not recorded which). The J gene is TRBJ2-3, the V gene TRBV11-3; tentatively, D is TRBD2 (5 bases). CDR3 coding DNA: TGTGCCAGCAGCCTACAAGGACTTCGCACAGATACGCAGTATTTT. Its translation: CASSLQGLRTDTQYF.